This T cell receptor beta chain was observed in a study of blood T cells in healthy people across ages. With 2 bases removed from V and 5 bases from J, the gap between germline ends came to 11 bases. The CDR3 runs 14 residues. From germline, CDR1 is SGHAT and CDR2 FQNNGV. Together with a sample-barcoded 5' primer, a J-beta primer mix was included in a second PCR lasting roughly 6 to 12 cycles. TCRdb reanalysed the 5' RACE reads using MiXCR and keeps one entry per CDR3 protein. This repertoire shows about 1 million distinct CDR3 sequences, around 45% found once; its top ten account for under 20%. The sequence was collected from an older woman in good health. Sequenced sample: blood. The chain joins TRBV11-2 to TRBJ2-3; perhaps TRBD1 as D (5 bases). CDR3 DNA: TGTGCCAGCAGCTTAAGGGGTCGAGGAGATACGCAGTATTTT. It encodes CASSLRGRGDTQYF.